The T cell receptor (beta chain) described here comes from a study of blood T cell repertoires in COVID-19. About the study: COVID-19 samples collected from the United States, Italy and Spain covered acute and convalescent phases.

V shed 9 bases, J shed 4 bases, and the junction held 8 bases outside the gene matches. Germline V gene lookup returns CDR1 ENHRY and CDR2 SYGVKD. This CDR3 contains 13 residues. Clones were sequenced by immunoSEQ multiplex PCR, and TCRdb holds only the in-frame ones, with some missing. Here the sample spans 120,000 or so clones, roughly 87% being singletons. The specimen was peripheral blood. The origin of this receptor is an elderly woman with acute or convalescent COVID-19. The gene calls are TRBV10-3 and TRBJ2-5; 7 bases are a match to TRBD1. This CDR3 is CAITQGFRETQYF. The CDR3 DNA is TGTGCCATTACACAGGGGTTTCGAGAGACCCAGTACTTC.